One and the same sample provided the 5 T cell receptor beta chains below, sequenced in a study of T cells in tumors after PD-1 blockade. This table comes from immunoSEQ multiplex PCR, and its TCRdb copy is limited to in-frame clones, with some not included. The profile shows approximately 60,000 clones, about 80% of them singletons. The sample in question was PBMCs, obtained before anti-PD-1 treatment. Receptors originate from a human donor with basal cell carcinoma.

This chain uses TRBV6-5 with TRBJ1-2; 7 bases agree with TRBD1. Germline values: CDR1 MNHEY, CDR2 SVGAGI. The CDR3 sequence is 13 residues long. Germline trimming cut 0 bases from V and 8 bases from J; bases unmatched to any gene: 3. The CDR3 reads CASSYSGQVGYTF. The CDR3 DNA reads as TGTGCCAGCAGTTACTCAGGACAGGTGGGCTACACCTTC.

This clone was recorded once. The CDR3 DNA is TGTGCCATCAGTGATTCTAATTCACCCCTCCACTTT. Its protein is CAISDSNSPLHF. V usage is TRBV10-3 and J usage is TRBJ1-6; D not resolved. This CDR3 has 12 residues. Germline V gene lookup returns CDR1 ENHRY and CDR2 SYGVKD. The V end was cut by 3 bases, the J end by 6 bases, with 3 bases between.

V usage is TRBV2 and J usage is TRBJ1-1, with D uncertain. Germline V gene lookup returns CDR1 SNHLY and CDR2 FYNNEI. The CDR3 is 13 amino acids. V lost 6 bases and J lost 9, with 17 bases in between. The CDR3 sequence is CASRGSPLSKAFF. The DNA of the CDR3 is TGTGCCAGCAGGGGCAGCCCTTTGTCTAAAGCTTTCTTT. Full variable domain (rest looked up from reference TRBV2 and TRBJ1-1): EPEVTQTPSHQVTQMGQEVILRCVPISNHLYFYWYRQILGQKVEFLVSFYNNEISEKSEIFDDQFSVERPDGSNFTLKIRSTKLEDSAMYFCASRGSPLSKAFFGQGTRLTVV.

This clone has just a few counts. The V gene is TRBV3-1 (or the pseudogene TRBV3-2), the J gene TRBJ2-2, with D possibly TRBD1 on 5 matching bases. The length of the CDR3 is 16 residues. V lost 3 bases and J lost 0, with 11 bases in between. Germline-derived CDR1 and CDR2 are LGHDT and YNNKEL (reference sequence). CDR3 sequence: CASSQIKGPNTGELFF. CDR3 DNA sequence: TGTGCCAGCAGCCAGATTAAGGGGCCGAACACCGGGGAGCTGTTTTTT.

This chain uses TRBV5-6 with TRBJ1-4; 7 bases are a match to TRBD1. Germline assignment: CDR1 SGHDT and CDR2 YYEEEE. Trimming took 5 bases from V and 0 from J; bases not matched to a gene: 7. The CDR3 runs to 16 residues. CDR3 in DNA: TGTGCCAGCAGTTACTCCCAGGGGGCAACTAATGAAAAACTGTTTTTT. This translates into CASSYSQGATNEKLFF.